The 3 T cell receptor beta chains below come from one sample, sequenced in a study of CD8+ T cells in alopecia areata. RNA, once extracted, was reverse transcribed into cDNA for use as the sequencing template. Method: immunoSEQ multiplex PCR; TCRdb's copy keeps in-frame clones and lacks some. Among about 190,000 clones, about three fifths were seen once, and the ten largest hold about 1.3%. Treatment: oral pan-JAK inhibitor, 5-10 mg twice daily. The starting material was CD4+ T cells sorted from blood, obtained at week 49, from a patient treated with tofacitinib. The receptors were gathered from a human donor with alopecia areata.

This clone has only a few counts. The chain links TRBV29-1 to TRBJ2-1, with D maybe TRBD2 (5 bases). The germline gives CDR1 SQVTM, CDR2 ANQGSEA. The CDR3 totals 12 residues. V lost 7 bases, J lost 6 bases, and 13 bases lay in between. CDR3 DNA: TGCAGCGGCATTGCCGGGATCAATGAGCAGTTCTTC. It encodes CSGIAGINEQFF.

The chain has TRBV7-2 and TRBJ2-1, with 13 bases matching TRBD2. The CDR3 runs to 15 residues. The V gene end was trimmed by 4 bases and the J gene end by 6 bases; junction bases not matched to a gene: 3. Per germline, CDR1 SGHTA and CDR2 FQGNSA. The CDR3 sequence: CASSSTSGGLNEQFF. Here the CDR3 DNA reads TGTGCCAGCAGCTCGACTAGCGGGGGGCTCAATGAGCAGTTCTTC.

V is TRBV10-3 and J is TRBJ2-5, with 10 bases identical to TRBD1. CDR1 is ENHRY, CDR2 SYGVKD, per germline. Germline trimming cut 11 bases from V and 8 bases from J; bases unmatched to any gene: 8. The CDR3 sequence is 12 residues long. The CDR3 protein is CAVGQGTDTQYF. CDR3 in DNA: TGTGCCGTGGGACAGGGGACGGATACCCAGTACTTC.